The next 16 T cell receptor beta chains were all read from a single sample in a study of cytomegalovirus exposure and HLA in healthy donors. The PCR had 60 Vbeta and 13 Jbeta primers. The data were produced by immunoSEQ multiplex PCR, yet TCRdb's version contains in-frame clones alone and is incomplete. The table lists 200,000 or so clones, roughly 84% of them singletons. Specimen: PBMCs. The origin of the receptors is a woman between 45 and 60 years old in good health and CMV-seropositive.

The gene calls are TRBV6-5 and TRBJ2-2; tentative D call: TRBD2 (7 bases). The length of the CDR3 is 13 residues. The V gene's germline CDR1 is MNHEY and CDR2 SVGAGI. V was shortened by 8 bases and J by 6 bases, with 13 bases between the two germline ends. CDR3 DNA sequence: TGTGCCAGCTCAAGGGGGGGGTCCGGGGAGCTGTTTTTT. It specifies CASSRGGSGELFF.

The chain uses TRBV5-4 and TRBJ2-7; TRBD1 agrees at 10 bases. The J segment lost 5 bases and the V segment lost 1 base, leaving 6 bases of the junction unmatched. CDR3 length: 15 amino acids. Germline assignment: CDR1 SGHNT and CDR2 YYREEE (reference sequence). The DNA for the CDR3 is TGTGCCAGCAGCTTGACGGGACAGGGGACCGACGAGCAGTACTTC. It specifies CASSLTGQGTDEQYF.

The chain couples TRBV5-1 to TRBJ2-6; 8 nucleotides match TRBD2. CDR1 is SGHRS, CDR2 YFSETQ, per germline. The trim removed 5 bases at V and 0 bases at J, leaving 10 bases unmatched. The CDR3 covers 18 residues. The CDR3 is CASRTSGGASSGANVLTF. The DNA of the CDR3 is TGCGCCAGCAGGACCTCCGGGGGGGCATCCTCTGGGGCCAACGTCCTGACTTTC.

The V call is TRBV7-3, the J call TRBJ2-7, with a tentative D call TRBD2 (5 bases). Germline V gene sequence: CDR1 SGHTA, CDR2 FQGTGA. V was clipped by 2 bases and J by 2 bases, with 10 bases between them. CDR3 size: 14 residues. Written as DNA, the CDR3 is TGTGCCAGCAGCTTAGAGGGCAGAACCTACGAGCAGTACTTC. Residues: CASSLEGRTYEQYF.

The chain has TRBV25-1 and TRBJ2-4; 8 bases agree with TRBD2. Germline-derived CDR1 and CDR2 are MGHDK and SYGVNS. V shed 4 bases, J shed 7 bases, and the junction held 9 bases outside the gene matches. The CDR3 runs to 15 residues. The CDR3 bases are TGTGCCAGCAGTGGGGTCGGGGGGGCTGCTAACATTCAGTACTTC. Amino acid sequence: CASSGVGGAANIQYF.

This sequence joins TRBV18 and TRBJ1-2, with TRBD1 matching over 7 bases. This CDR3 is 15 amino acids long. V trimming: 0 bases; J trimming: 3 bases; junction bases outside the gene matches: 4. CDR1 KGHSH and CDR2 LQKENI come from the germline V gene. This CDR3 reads CASSPPTGTDYGYTF. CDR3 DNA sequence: TGTGCCAGCTCACCACCGACAGGGACAGACTATGGCTACACCTTC.

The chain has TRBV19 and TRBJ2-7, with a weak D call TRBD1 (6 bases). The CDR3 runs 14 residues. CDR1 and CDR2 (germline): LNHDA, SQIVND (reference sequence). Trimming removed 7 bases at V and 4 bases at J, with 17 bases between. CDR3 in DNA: TGTGCCAGTAAGGTCCGAACAGGGCTTTACGAGCAGTACTTC. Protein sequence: CASKVRTGLYEQYF. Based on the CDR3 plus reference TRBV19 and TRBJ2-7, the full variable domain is DGGITQSPKYLFRKEGQNVTLSCEQNLNHDAMYWYRQDPGQGLRLIYYSQIVNDFQKGDIAEGYSVSREKKESFPLTVTSAQKNPTAFYLCASKVRTGLYEQYFGPGTRLTVT.

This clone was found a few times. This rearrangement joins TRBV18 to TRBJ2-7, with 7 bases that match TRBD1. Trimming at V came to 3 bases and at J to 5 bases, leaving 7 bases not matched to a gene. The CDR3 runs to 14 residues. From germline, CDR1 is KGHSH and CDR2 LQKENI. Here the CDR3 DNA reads TGTGCCAGCTCACCGGACAGGAGCGGTAACGAGCAGTACTTC. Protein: CASSPDRSGNEQYF.

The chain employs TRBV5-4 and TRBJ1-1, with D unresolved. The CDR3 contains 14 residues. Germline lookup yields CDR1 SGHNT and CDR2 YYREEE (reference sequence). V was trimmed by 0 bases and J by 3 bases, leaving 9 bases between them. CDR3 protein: CASSLDSADTEAFF. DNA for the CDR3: TGTGCCAGCAGCTTGGACTCCGCGGACACTGAAGCTTTCTTT.

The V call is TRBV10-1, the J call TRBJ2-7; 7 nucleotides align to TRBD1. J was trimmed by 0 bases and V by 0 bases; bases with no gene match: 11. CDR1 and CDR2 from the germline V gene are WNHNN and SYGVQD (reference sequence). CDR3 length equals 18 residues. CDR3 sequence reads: CASSESIGRDSNSYEQYF. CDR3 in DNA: TGCGCCAGCAGTGAGTCGATCGGTCGGGACAGTAACTCCTACGAGCAGTACTTC.

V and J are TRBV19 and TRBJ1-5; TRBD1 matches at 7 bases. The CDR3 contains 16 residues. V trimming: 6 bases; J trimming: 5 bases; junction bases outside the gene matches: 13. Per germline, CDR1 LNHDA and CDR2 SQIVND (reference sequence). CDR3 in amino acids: CASSVMTGRGDQPQHF. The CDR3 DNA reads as TGTGCCAGTAGCGTTATGACAGGGAGAGGGGATCAGCCCCAGCATTTT. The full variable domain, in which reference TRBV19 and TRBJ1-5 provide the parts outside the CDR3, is DGGITQSPKYLFRKEGQNVTLSCEQNLNHDAMYWYRQDPGQGLRLIYYSQIVNDFQKGDIAEGYSVSREKKESFPLTVTSAQKNPTAFYLCASSVMTGRGDQPQHFGDGTRLSIL.

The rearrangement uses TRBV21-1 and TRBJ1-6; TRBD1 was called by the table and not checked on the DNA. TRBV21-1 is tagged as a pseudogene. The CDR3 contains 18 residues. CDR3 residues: CASRHSRTAGGGNSPLHF. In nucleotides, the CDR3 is TGTGCCAGCAGGCACAGTCGGACGGCAGGGGGAGGTAATTCACCCCTCCACTTT.

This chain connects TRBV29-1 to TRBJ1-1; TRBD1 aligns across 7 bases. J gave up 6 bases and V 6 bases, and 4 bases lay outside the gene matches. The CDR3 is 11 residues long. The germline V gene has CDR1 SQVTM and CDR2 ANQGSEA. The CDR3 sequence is CSVATGPEAFF. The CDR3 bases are TGCAGCGTAGCGACAGGGCCTGAAGCTTTCTTT.

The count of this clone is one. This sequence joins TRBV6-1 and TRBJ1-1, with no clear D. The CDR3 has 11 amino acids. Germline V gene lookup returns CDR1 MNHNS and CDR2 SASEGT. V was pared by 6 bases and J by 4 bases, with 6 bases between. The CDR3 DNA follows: TGTGCCAGCAGCCCGGGCACTGAAGCTTTCTTT. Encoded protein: CASSPGTEAFF.

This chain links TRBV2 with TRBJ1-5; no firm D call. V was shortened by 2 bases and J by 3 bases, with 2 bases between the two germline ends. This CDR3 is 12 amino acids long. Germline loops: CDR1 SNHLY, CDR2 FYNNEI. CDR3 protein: CASSEYNQPQHF. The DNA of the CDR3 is TGTGCCAGCAGTGAATACAATCAGCCCCAGCATTTT. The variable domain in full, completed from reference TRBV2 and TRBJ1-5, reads EPEVTQTPSHQVTQMGQEVILRCVPISNHLYFYWYRQILGQKVEFLVSFYNNEISEKSEIFDDQFSVERPDGSNFTLKIRSTKLEDSAMYFCASSEYNQPQHFGDGTRLSIL.

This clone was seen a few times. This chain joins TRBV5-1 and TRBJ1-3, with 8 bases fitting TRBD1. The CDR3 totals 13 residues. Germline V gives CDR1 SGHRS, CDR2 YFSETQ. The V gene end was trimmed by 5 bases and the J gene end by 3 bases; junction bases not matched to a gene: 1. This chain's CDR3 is CASRDRVGNTIYF. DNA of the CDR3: TGCGCCAGCAGGGACAGGGTTGGAAACACCATATATTTT.